This is a list of T cell receptor beta chains from one sample in a study of technical replicates of blood from a handful of donors. Clones were sequenced by immunoSEQ multiplex PCR, and TCRdb holds only the in-frame ones, with some missing. Found here are about 82,000 clones, 85% to 95% of them singletons; the top ten hold under 0.5%. The source material was T cells isolated from PBMCs. The receptors were sampled from a human donor in good health. CDR3s include the opening cysteine and the closing phenylalanine or tryptophan. D genes are given only for firm matches. Clone size is not always given. Where it is, it says once, few, many or a class for expanded clones.

d_call j_call clone_size v_call cdr3_nt cdr3_aa
TRBD1 TRBJ1-4 - TRBV9 TGTGCCAGCAGCACACGGACAGGTTCAGATGAAAAACTGTTTTTT CASSTRTGSDEKLFF
- TRBJ2-7 - TRBV27 TGTGCCAGCAGTTTTGGGCAGGGTAACGAGCAGTACTTC CASSFGQGNEQYF
- TRBJ1-5 once TRBV7-9 TGTGCCAGCAGCTCTTGGCGGGATGAGGATCCCCAGCATTTT CASSSWRDEDPQHF
TRBD1 TRBJ1-1 - TRBV10-3 TGTGCCATTCGACAGGGGAACACTGAAGCTTTCTTT CAIRQGNTEAFF
TRBD1 TRBJ2-1 - TRBV29-1 TGCAGCGTCTGGGACAGATACAATGAGCAGTTCTTC CSVWDRYNEQFF
- TRBJ2-7 - TRBV4-1 TGCGCCAGCAGCCGCGGCGAGCGTACCGGCGAGCAGTACTTC CASSRGERTGEQYF
- TRBJ1-3 - TRBV7-6 TGTGCCAGCAGCTTATCCCAGTTTGGAAACACCATATATTTT CASSLSQFGNTIYF
- TRBJ1-2 - TRBV2 TGTGCCAGCTTGGACAGTTCCTACTATGGCTACACCTTC CASLDSSYYGYTF
- TRBJ1-3 - TRBV12-2 TGTGCAAGTCGCTTAGTGCTAGGGACAGACACTGGAAACACCATATATTTT CASRLVLGTDTGNTIYF
- TRBJ1-1 - TRBV29-1 TGCAGCGTTGGCGGGGTCAACACTGAAGCTTTCTTT CSVGGVNTEAFF
- TRBJ2-7 - TRBV11-3 TGTGCCAGCCCAATAAACAGGGACCACGAGCAGTACTTC CASPINRDHEQYF
TRBD1 TRBJ1-2 few TRBV6-1 TGTGCCAGCAGTCCGACAGGGGAATATGGCTACACCTTC CASSPTGEYGYTF
- TRBJ1-2 - TRBV9 TGTGCCAGCACCCAAACAGGGTTCAACTATGGCTACACCTTC CASTQTGFNYGYTF
- TRBJ1-2 - TRBV5-1 TGCGCCAGCAGCTTTTCACTCACAGAGAACTATGGCTACACCTTC CASSFSLTENYGYTF
TRBD2 TRBJ2-3 - TRBV10-3 TGTGCCATCAAGGCTAGCGGGAGTACAGATACGCAGTATTTT CAIKASGSTDTQYF
TRBD1 TRBJ1-5 - TRBV16 TGTGCCAGCAGCCCAGACAGGGGGCGAAGCAATCAGCCCCAGCATTTT CASSPDRGRSNQPQHF
TRBD1 TRBJ2-3 - TRBV7-3 TGTGCCAGCAGCTCGACAGGGGGCGCGTCATATACGCAGTATTTT CASSSTGGASYTQYF
TRBD1 TRBJ2-5 - TRBV19 TGTGCCAGTAGCGGGACAGGACTAGAGACCCAGTACTTC CASSGTGLETQYF
TRBD2 TRBJ2-3 - TRBV7-3 TGTGCCAGCAGTACGACTAGCGGGGGGGGCACAGATACGCAGTATTTT CASSTTSGGGTDTQYF
- TRBJ2-3 - TRBV30 TGTGCCTGCGTCAAGCGTAGCACAGATACGCAGTATTTT CACVKRSTDTQYF
- TRBJ1-3 - TRBV30 TGTGCCTGGAAATTACTCCATTCTGGAAACACCATATATTTT CAWKLLHSGNTIYF
TRBD1 TRBJ2-1 - TRBV9 TGTGCCAGCAGCTCCACATCAGGGACAGGGACTAATGAGCAGTTCTTC CASSSTSGTGTNEQFF
TRBD1 TRBJ1-2 - TRBV4-2 TGTGCCAGCAGCCAAGATCGGACAGGGGGCTTGGACTATGGCTACACCTTC CASSQDRTGGLDYGYTF
TRBD2 TRBJ2-1 - TRBV7-2 TGTGCCAGCCAGCGGGACTACAATGAGCAGTTCTTC CASQRDYNEQFF
TRBD1 TRBJ2-1 - TRBV5-1 TGCGCCAGTCGGGGGACAGGGGGAGGTGAGCAGTTCTTC CASRGTGGGEQFF
- TRBJ2-1 - TRBV30 TGTGCCTGGAGTGTCTACAGCGGGTGGGGTGAGCAGTTCTTC CAWSVYSGWGEQFF
TRBD1 TRBJ2-7 few TRBV7-2 TGTGCCAGCAGCTTCTTCCAGGGGGCCTACGAGCAGTACTTC CASSFFQGAYEQYF
- TRBJ2-1 - TRBV5-4 TGTGCCAGCAAGCGGTCCAACTCCTACAATGAGCAGTTCTTC CASKRSNSYNEQFF
TRBD2 TRBJ2-2 - TRBV19 TGTGCCAGTATGGTCCAAGCGGGAAACACCGGGGAGCTGTTTTTT CASMVQAGNTGELFF
- TRBJ1-2 once TRBV28 TGTGCCAGCAGCCCCTATTTGACAGACCGGGCATCCAACTATGGCTACACCTTC CASSPYLTDRASNYGYTF
- TRBJ1-2 - TRBV11-1 TGTGCCAGCAGCACTGACTATGGCTACACCTTC CASSTDYGYTF
- TRBJ2-1 - TRBV4-1 TGCGCCAGCAGCCCGGGAAGAAATGAGCAGTTCTTC CASSPGRNEQFF
- TRBJ2-7 - TRBV7-6 TGTGCCAGCAGCTCAGGATCAGGGGTCCCCTACGAGCAGTACTTC CASSSGSGVPYEQYF
- TRBJ2-1 - TRBV28 TGTGCCAGCCAATGGGGAGTGGATCTGTTCTTC CASQWGVDLFF
TRBD2 TRBJ2-1 - TRBV9 TGTGCCAGCGCCGGGGAGGGCACCTACAATGAGCAGTTCTTC CASAGEGTYNEQFF
- TRBJ1-1 - TRBV2 TGTGCCAGCAGATACGGTCAGGCGGGCACTGAAGCTTTCTTT CASRYGQAGTEAFF
- TRBJ2-1 - TRBV11-3 TGTGCCAGCAGCTTAGAAGGGGCAGATGAGCAGTTCTTC CASSLEGADEQFF
TRBD2 TRBJ2-3 once TRBV25-1 TGTGCCAGCAGTGAAATCGCTAGCGGGACGGGACAGACGCAGTATTTT CASSEIASGTGQTQYF
TRBD2 TRBJ2-1 - TRBV19 TGTGCCAGTAGTATCGGGACTAGCGGGAGTGAAGTTGAGCAGTTCTTC CASSIGTSGSEVEQFF
- TRBJ1-1 - TRBV19 TGTGCCAGTAGTATAGGGCCCGGAGACACTGAAGCTTTCTTT CASSIGPGDTEAFF
- TRBJ2-7 - TRBV6-5 TGTGCCAGTGCAGGGGCCGTCGGGATCGAGCAGTACTTC CASAGAVGIEQYF
- TRBJ2-7 - TRBV7-9 TGTGCCAGCAGCTTAGGAGACACGTTCTCCTACGAGCAGTACTTC CASSLGDTFSYEQYF
TRBD1 TRBJ1-1 once TRBV2 TGTGCCAGCAAGAGGGACAGGGAGACTGAAGCTTTCTTT CASKRDRETEAFF
TRBD1 TRBJ2-7 - TRBV9 TGTGCCAGCAGCCTCCGGACAGGCCCCTACGAGCAGTACTTC CASSLRTGPYEQYF